This TCR beta chain is from a study of blood T cell repertoires in COVID-19 (dated by TCRdb to between 2020 and 2021). About the investigation overall: Collaborator samples came from the United States, Italy and Spain and covered acute and convalescent phases of COVID-19. The repertoires were released in a freely available public database intended as a resource for research on the immune response to SARS-CoV-2. The prospective study material was composed of cDNA or gDNA derived from T cells, B-cell-depleted T cells, or PBMCs. The dataset comprised deeply sampled blood TCRbeta repertoires from subjects exposed to, actively infected with, or recovered from COVID-19. Samples were obtained from the ongoing ImmuneRACE study (first 160 participants) and from 1,000 to 1,500 subjects provided by 6 global collaborators. The sample metadata nearly always contained a de-identified subject ID, COVID-19 status, age in years and sex. Where HLA class I and class II types were available, the types were taken from metadata supplied by the sample provider, not from assay-based typing.

In the prospective study, participants were about 18 to 90 years old, resided in about two dozen geographic areas of the United States, and were enrolled through a virtual design. In the prospective study, cohorts were assigned on the basis of participant-reported clinical history obtained from a screening survey and a study questionnaire. Mobile phlebotomists in the prospective study collected whole blood, serum and a nasopharyngeal or oropharyngeal swab from every participant. Over a roughly 2-month period, participants in the prospective study had the option of providing additional blood draws and questionnaires. Before DNA extraction, prospective study blood samples were shipped either frozen or at room temperature. Here is what the overall study found, with its caveats: How much clinical and demographic metadata was included differed by source and by participant, and the metadata was provided uncurated.

The immunoSEQ Assay, a bias-controlled multiplex PCR, was used to amplify TCRbeta CDR3 regions from genomic DNA. From the authors' description of their analysis: The number of nucleated cells in each sample was estimated from the amplification of reference gene primers within the assay. To quantify the absolute abundance of each unique TCRbeta CDR3 rearrangement, sequence reads were collapsed and filtered. For each sample, productive Simpson clonality was calculated as the square root of Simpson's diversity index across productive rearrangements. What TCRdb holds here is the immuneACCESS table cut down to in-frame rearrangements. Part of the clones is not present; checked against another copy, under half of the missing clones reflect an unresolved V gene, and the others are unexplained. V and J calls and clone size are those listed in that table; D and trimming were worked out from the DNA. In all, the sample holds under 500,000 clones, and approximately 90% of those were seen once. The top ten hold roughly 2% of the sample.

This clone appeared a single time. What this receptor recognizes is not known. No base quality information exists; no much larger clone differs at one position. V ends up 8 bases short and J 2 bases short, with an unmatched junction base count of 3. The CDR3 measures 12 amino acids from cysteine to phenylalanine. The CDR3 DNA has 36 bases and is translated from base 1. The germline V gene yields MNHEY for CDR1 and SVGAGI for CDR2. This TCR was recovered from a woman in her late teens or twenties with acute COVID-19. Recombination connected TRBV6-5 to TRBJ2-7, with 7 bases in between that match TRBD1. Sequencing was done on a sample of PBMCs or T cells enriched from blood (not recorded which). CDR3 reads: CASRTGPYEQYF. The DNA is TGTGCCAGCCGGACAGGACCCTACGAGCAGTACTTC.